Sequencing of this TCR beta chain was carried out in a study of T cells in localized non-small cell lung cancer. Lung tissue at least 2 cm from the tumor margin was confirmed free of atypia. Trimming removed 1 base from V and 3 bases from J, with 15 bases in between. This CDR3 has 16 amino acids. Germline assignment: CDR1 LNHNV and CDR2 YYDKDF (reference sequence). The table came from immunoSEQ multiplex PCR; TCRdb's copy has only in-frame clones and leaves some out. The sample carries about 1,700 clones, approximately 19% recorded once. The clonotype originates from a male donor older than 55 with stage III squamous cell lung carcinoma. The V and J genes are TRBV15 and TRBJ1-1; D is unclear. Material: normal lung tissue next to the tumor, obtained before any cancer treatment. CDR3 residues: CATSRVLLGGDTEAFF. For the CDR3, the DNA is TGTGCCACCAGCAGAGTTCTCCTGGGTGGGGACACTGAAGCTTTCTTT.